This T cell receptor (beta chain) came from a study of spatial heterogeneity in lung cancer. The study, taken as a whole, reports: Expanded tumor TCRs that were ubiquitous appeared in blood more at resection than follow-up.

This clonotype occurred a few times. The antigen is undetermined. Time point: sample taken at primary tumor resection. Samples were donated by 72 untreated early-stage non-small cell lung cancer patients. Whole RNA obtained from tumor, nontumor lung or frozen PBMC underwent sequencing without sorting. Every cDNA TCR molecule received its own unique molecular identifier. Each CDR3 protein is one row after TCRdb ran MiXCR on the 5' RACE reads. The profile shows about 42,000 distinct CDR3 sequences, over 6.5% of them singletons. Deletions cut 0 bases from V and 1 base from J, with 18 bases between. The CDR3 totals 18 residues. Germline V gives CDR1 MNHEY, CDR2 SVGEGT.

J is TRBJ1-1 and V is TRBV6-2 or TRBV6-3; unclear D gene. This sequence originates from a female donor with early-stage non-small cell lung cancer. Here the sequenced sample was PBMCs, taken at surgery. The CDR3, as DNA: TGTGCCAGCAGTTACTCGAAACGGGATAACCTGCCGAACACTGAAGCTTTCTTT. Amino acids: CASSYSKRDNLPNTEAFF.